This T cell receptor (beta chain) was observed in a study of T-cell memory formation after mild COVID-19. Study-wide findings and caveats: Confirmation of SARS-CoV-2 specificity was lacking for second-wave clones peaking day 37. Those CD4+ clones that contracted were mainly in CM and EM (CD8+ ones in EMRA).

CDR1 is SGDLS and CDR2 is YYNGEE in the germline V gene. The CDR3 has 14 residues. The J segment lost 7 bases and the V segment lost 3 bases, leaving 8 bases of the junction unmatched. About this clonotype itself: Its specificity is not known.

TCRdb reanalysed the 5' RACE reads using MiXCR and keeps one entry per CDR3 protein. The sample includes 210,000 or so distinct CDR3 sequences, around 27% seen only once; the top ten take 11%. The material sequenced was PBMCs or a T cell subset sorted from them (not recorded which). The chain employs TRBV9 and TRBJ2-7; 9 positions agree with TRBD1. This clonotype was sampled from an adult woman who had mild COVID-19 (a few samples of this study predate the infection). Cell type and time point are not known. The CDR3 DNA follows: TGTGCCAGCAGCGCGACAGGGGGTGGCCAAGAGCAGTACTTC. Amino acid sequence: CASSATGGGQEQYF.